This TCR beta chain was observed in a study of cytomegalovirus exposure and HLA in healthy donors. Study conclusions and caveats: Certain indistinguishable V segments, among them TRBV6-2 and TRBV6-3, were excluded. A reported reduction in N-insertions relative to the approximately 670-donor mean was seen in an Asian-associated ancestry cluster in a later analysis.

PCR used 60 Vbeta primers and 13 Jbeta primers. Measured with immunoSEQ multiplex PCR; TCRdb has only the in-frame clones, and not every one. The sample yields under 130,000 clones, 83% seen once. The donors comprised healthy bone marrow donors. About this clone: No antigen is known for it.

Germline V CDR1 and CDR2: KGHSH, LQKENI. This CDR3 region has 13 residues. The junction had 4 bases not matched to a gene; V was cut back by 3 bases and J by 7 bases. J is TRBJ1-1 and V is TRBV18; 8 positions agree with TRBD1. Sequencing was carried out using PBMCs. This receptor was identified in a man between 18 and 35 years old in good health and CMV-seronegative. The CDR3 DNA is TGTGCCAGCTCACCCCGGACAGGGAGTGAAGCTTTCTTT. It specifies CASSPRTGSEAFF. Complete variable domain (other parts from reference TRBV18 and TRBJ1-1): NAGVMQNPRHLVRRRGQEARLRCSPMKGHSHVYWYRQLPEEGLKFMVYLQKENIIDESGMPKERFSAEFPKEGPSILRIQQVVRGDSAAYFCASSPRTGSEAFFGQGTRLTVV.